This T cell receptor beta chain was documented in a study of T cell responses to AZD1222 COVID-19 vaccine. Here immunoSEQ multiplex PCR was the method, and the copy in TCRdb shows in-frame clones only, minus some. The table lists 45,000 to 55,000 clones, approximately 86% of them singletons. Study findings and constraints: Donors in the cohort were predominantly white British and more often female, and clonal diversity was possibly underestimated. Regions 160-218 and 743-854 dominated among vaccine-associated CD4 TCRs spanning spike. Unmutated variant regions reportedly attract nearly half of all spike-specific TCRs.

Notes on this clone: Its antigen is not known.

The germline V gene encodes CDR1 SGHTA and CDR2 FQGTGA. The junction had 11 bases not matched to a gene; V was cut back by 5 bases and J by 1 base. The CDR3 is 17 residues long. This clonotype was sampled from an adult who received the AZD1222 COVID-19 vaccine. Sequencing was performed on peripheral blood, taken 28 days after the second AZD1222 dose. The chain recombines TRBV7-3 with TRBJ2-3; TRBD2 matches at 8 bases. CDR3 loop: CASSLGATSGRTDTQYF. DNA for the CDR3: TGTGCCAGCAGCCTAGGTGCTACTAGCGGTCGCACAGATACGCAGTATTTT.